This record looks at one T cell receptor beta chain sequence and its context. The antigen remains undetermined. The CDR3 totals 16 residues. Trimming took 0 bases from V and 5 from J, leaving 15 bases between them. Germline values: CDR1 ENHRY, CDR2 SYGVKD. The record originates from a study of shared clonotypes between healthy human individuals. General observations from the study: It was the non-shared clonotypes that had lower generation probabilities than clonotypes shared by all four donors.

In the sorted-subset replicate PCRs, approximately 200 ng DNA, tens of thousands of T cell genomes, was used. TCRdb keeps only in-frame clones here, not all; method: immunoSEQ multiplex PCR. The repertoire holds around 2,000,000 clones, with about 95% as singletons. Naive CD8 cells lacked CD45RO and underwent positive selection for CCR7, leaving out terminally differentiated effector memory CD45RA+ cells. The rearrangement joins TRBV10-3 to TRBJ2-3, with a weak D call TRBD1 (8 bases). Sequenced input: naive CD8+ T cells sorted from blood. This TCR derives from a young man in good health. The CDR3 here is CAISESGGTGRDTQYF. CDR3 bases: TGTGCCATCAGTGAGTCGGGGGGGACAGGCCGAGATACGCAGTATTTT.